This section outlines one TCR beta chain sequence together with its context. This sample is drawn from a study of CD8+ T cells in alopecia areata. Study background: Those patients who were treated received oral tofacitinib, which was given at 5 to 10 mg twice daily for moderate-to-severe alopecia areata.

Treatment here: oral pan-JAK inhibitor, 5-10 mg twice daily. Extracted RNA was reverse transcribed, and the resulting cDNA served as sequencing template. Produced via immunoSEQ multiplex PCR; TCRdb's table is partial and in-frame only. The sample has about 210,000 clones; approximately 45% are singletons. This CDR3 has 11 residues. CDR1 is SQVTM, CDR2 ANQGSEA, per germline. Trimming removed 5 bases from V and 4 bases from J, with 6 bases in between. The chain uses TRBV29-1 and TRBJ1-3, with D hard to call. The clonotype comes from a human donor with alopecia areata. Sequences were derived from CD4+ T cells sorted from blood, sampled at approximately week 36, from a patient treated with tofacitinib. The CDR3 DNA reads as TGCAGCGTTCTGCGGGGAAACACCATATATTTT. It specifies CSVLRGNTIYF.